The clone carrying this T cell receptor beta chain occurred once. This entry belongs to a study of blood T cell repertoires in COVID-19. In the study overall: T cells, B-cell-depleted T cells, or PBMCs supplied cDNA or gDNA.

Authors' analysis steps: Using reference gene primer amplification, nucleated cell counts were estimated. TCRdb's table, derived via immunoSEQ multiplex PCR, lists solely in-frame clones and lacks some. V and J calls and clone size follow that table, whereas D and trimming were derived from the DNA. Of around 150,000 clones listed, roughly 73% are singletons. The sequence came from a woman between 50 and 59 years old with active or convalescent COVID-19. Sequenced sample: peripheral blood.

DNA for the CDR3: TGTGCCTGGACCCTGGGACTAGCGGGAGCGGAGGAGGAGACCCAGTACTTC. Translation: CAWTLGLAGAEEETQYF. The genes are TRBV30 and TRBJ2-5, with 14 bases matching TRBD2. Germline values: CDR1 GTSNPN, CDR2 SVGIG (reference sequence). Losses at the gene ends were 4 bases for V and 5 bases for J; bases not matched to a gene: 12. CDR3 length: 17 amino acids.